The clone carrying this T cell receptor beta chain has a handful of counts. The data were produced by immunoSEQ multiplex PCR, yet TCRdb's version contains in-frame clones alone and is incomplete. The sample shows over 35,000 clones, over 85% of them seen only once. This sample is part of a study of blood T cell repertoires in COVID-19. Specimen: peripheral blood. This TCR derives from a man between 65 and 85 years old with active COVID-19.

This CDR3 is CASRGTDNYGYTF. CDR3 DNA: TGTGCCAGCAGGGGGACAGATAACTATGGCTACACCTTC. This rearrangement joins TRBV6-5 to TRBJ1-2; 7 nucleotides match TRBD1. Germline CDR1 and CDR2: MNHEY and SVGAGI. With V trimmed by 6 bases and J by 1 base, 2 bases remained unmatched. This CDR3 spans 13 amino acids.